This TCR beta chain was captured in a study of shared clonotypes between healthy human individuals. Study as a whole: A donor's plate count was three for CD4 naive and three for CD4 memory; CD8 naive had two and CD8 memory one. General study points: Between a handful of donors, naive CD4 clonotypes were shared at a level of approximately 5%. Large sequencing depth failed to make sorted-subset sequencing complete, rarefaction showed.

About this clone: Its antigen is as yet unknown.

The germline V gene has CDR1 KGHSH and CDR2 LQKENI. The CDR3 loop spans 17 amino acids. V lost 1 base, J lost 5 bases, and 21 bases lay in between. The protocol was immunoSEQ multiplex PCR, while the TCRdb copy is restricted to in-frame clones and leaves out a portion. The sample includes roughly 640,000 clones, approximately 97% of them seen just once. The chain is built from TRBV18 and TRBJ2-7; D is perhaps TRBD1 or TRBD2 (6 bases each). Specimen: naive CD4+ T cells sorted from blood. Sample subset: CD45RA+ positively selected. The source is a woman under 40 in good health. The CDR3 coding sequence is TGTGCCAGCTCACCACGGGGACTTGGGGGGCGCGACAACGAGCAGTACTTC. Its translation is CASSPRGLGGRDNEQYF. Looking up the rest from reference TRBV18 and TRBJ2-7 gives the full variable domain: NAGVMQNPRHLVRRRGQEARLRCSPMKGHSHVYWYRQLPEEGLKFMVYLQKENIIDESGMPKERFSAEFPKEGPSILRIQQVVRGDSAAYFCASSPRGLGGRDNEQYFGPGTRLTVT.